This record looks at one T cell receptor beta chain sequence and its context. The antigen this receptor binds is unknown. No qualities accompany the bases; no much larger clone lies one base away. This sample is part of a study of brain T cells in children with intractable seizures (dated by TCRdb to 2020 to 2022). General notes on the study: Resected brain tissue from some 53 pediatric epilepsy surgery cases was first screened for immune gene transcripts using a NanoString immunology panel. Of the roughly twelve selected surgery cases, pre-surgery blood was also sequenced for eight, so four had brain tissue only. Study-level results and caveats: Because sequencing depth differed between pre- and post-surgery blood, the absence of clones from the pre-surgery sample may reflect undersampling. Viral specificity was inferred solely from CDR3 sequence similarity, and the HCMV serostatus of the patients was not known.

Explained via the paper, the time point label denotes: blood from clinic visit 5 months post-surgery; TSC patient then seizure free. The surgery cases showing the highest brain T cell transcript signatures were chosen for TCR beta chain sequencing of brain tissue and, when available, of blood. Before surgery, patients had received at least one anti-epileptic drug. The TCR-sequenced patients were children whose drug-resistant epilepsy was caused by tuberous sclerosis complex, focal cortical dysplasia, Rasmussen encephalitis or hemimegalencephaly. Bulk genomic DNA was isolated from unsorted brain tissue and whole blood using the Monarch genomic DNA purification kit. TCR beta chain sequences were generated from genomic DNA using the immunoSEQ assay. As for the original processing: Any CDR3 sequence that did not begin with the conserved framework cysteine at position 104 was removed by hand. Clonality was calculated as one minus the normalized Shannon's Diversity Index, with values ranging from 0 (maximal diversity) to 1 (oligoclonal). Chi-squared comparison-of-proportions tests were used to check whether the frequency of the same CDR3 differed between samples, for example brain versus blood. Public clonotypes were identified through searches of immuneACCESS, and similarity to known antiviral clonotypes was evaluated with the VDJdb browser. TCRdb retrieved this table from immuneACCESS and kept in-frame rearrangements only. Not all clones are present; in checked studies, unresolved V genes account for under half, and no reason is known for the remainder. The V and J calls and clone size come from that table; D and trimming were worked out from the DNA. Within this sample are a few hundred thousand clones, with 93% of them counted one time only. Of the sample, 5.7% falls within the top ten clones.

V ends up 4 bases short and J 2 bases short, with an unmatched junction base count of 10. Looking up the germline V gene (reference sequence) yields CDR1 MNHNY and CDR2 SVGAGI. From the cysteine through the phenylalanine, the CDR3 covers 16 amino acids. Of the read, only the CDR3 DNA is kept; its 48 bases are in frame from base 1. Source: peripheral blood, taken approximately 5 months after surgery. The chain couples TRBV6-6 to TRBJ1-2; 7 central bases correspond to TRBD1. The receptor was derived from a boy younger than two with tuberous sclerosis and intractable seizures. This receptor carries the CDR3 CASSSIDRVRNYGYTF. The nucleotides are TGTGCCAGCAGTTCCATCGACAGGGTCCGAAACTATGGCTACACCTTC.